This T cell receptor beta chain was retrieved from a study of T cell responses to AZD1222 COVID-19 vaccine. Study-wide points: Clonal diversity may have been underestimated, and the donors were mostly white British, with more females than males. Across the whole spike, CD4 TCRs peaked at regions 160-218 and 743-854.

CDR1 is MNHEY and CDR2 is SVGEGT in the germline V gene. Trimming removed 5 bases at V and 9 bases at J, with 14 bases between. CDR3 length: 13 residues. This clone has a handful of counts. What it binds is not known. TCRdb's table, derived via immunoSEQ multiplex PCR, lists solely in-frame clones and lacks some. The sample contains about 150,000 clones, 90% of which appear only once. This receptor was taken from an adult in good health. Source: peripheral blood, taken on day 0 of AZD1222 vaccination. The genes are TRBV6-2 or TRBV6-3 and TRBJ2-1, with a possible D match to TRBD2 (9 bases). In nucleotides, the CDR3 is TGTGCCAGCAGTAGCGGGGGGACAGGTGAGCAGTTCTTC. Its translation: CASSSGGTGEQFF.